This entry describes one T cell receptor beta chain. Its antigen is not yet known. No base qualities exist here, and no much larger clone lies one base off it. The record originates from a study of cytomegalovirus exposure and HLA in healthy donors (TCRdb year 2017). Broadly, across the study: According to an earlier analysis of 587 of the donors, about 170 million T cells yielded 117 million unique TCR beta sequences and approximately 300 Gb of sequence data. Roughly 300 gigabases of sequencing data and 78 million or so unique TCR sequences were included in an early release covering over 600 HLA-typed donors. The genetic ancestry cluster associated with self-reported Caucasian donors included 81% of the roughly 360 genotyped donors. The study was designed to test whether signatures of past pathogen exposure could be identified by cataloging public T cell receptors. The study used immunosequencing to profile the T cell repertoires of hundreds of subjects and linked those repertoires to cytomegalovirus serostatus. In addition to the first cohort of about 650 subjects, a separate validation cohort of 130 or so different subjects was used. To predict cytomegalovirus infection status, the study brought together high-throughput TCR immunosequencing, statistical association of individual TCRs with disease status, and machine learning. To study patterns of TCR occurrence, a later analysis re-analyzed previously published TCR beta repertoires from around 700 donors and added high-resolution HLA genotyping. Rather than using new phenotypic data, the later analysis identified candidate immune exposures from TCR beta sequences and from how often those sequences occurred across donors. To decide whether each TCR beta V gene segment behaved as functional or pseudogenic, an earlier analysis of some 600 of the donors relied on high-throughput TCR beta sequencing. Alongside the repertoire data, information on donor age, sex, ethnicity and CMV serostatus was compiled. In a later genetic analysis, genome-wide SNP genotypes for about three fifths of the 666 donors were used, and that subset was treated as a discovery cohort. Every repertoire in the discovery cohort had been generated on one and the same sequencing platform. Class I and class II HLA loci were covered by the typing at four-digit resolution. The number of typed donors differed by locus: roughly 629-630 for A, B, C, DRB1 and DQB1; approximately 520 for DQA1; over 600 for DPA1; and about 450 for DPB1. Four or five DR-DQ haplotypes were handled as single units for association and clustering because linkage in the cohort was strong. Among a few hundred genotyped donors of the cohort, an average of approximately 230,000 unique TCR beta nucleotide sequences were sequenced per donor, roughly 18% of them non-productive.

The cohort was made up of under 800 healthy bone marrow donors. Cohort members were all nominally healthy when sampled, although unrecorded immune exposures were likely present. The donor was CMV seropositive and was included in the group of around 300 seropositive cohort members. A peripheral blood sample was provided by each donor, and peripheral blood mononuclear cells were used for TCR beta sequencing. The Qiagen DNeasy Blood Extraction Kit was used to extract genomic DNA from the blood cell samples. Summary of the overall study and its limitations: Some IMGT-functional V segments, including TRBV6-2 and TRBV6-3, could not be told apart with the 87-base-pair reads, so those segments were excluded. According to a later analysis, TCR association rates differed among HLA loci, with DRB1 alleles showing the most associated TCRs and HLA-C alleles showing the fewest. While some public TCRs were present in many individuals, most TCR sequences turned up only very rarely across donors. Most CMV-associated TCR beta chains appeared to be HLA-restricted in a later analysis, and the HLA associations seemed to be driven largely by CMV exposure. The sequencing pipeline was judged likely to have produced a cluster of highly shared sequence variants as a technical artifact. A further reported finding was that TCR beta sequences accurately predicted the HLA-A and HLA-B alleles for most subjects in the first cohort. In the study, some 180 TCR beta chains were listed as associated with cytomegalovirus. Three of the identified cytomegalovirus-associated TCR beta chains were confirmed in vitro to be specific for cytomegalovirus antigens. A later analysis reported that several top co-occurrence clusters appeared linked to parvovirus B19, influenza, CMV and Epstein-Barr virus. Broadly in line with IMGT annotations, most TCR beta V segments showed up in productive rearrangements about 90% or about 30% of the time in an earlier analysis of a few hundred of the donors. Cytomegalovirus status was reported to be diagnosed by the classifier with high specificity and sensitivity in both the original and validation cohorts. Because counts were too low, 15 to 20 rarely observed V segments, including chromosome 9 orphons, were excluded from the earlier analysis of several hundred of the donors. The cohort was sequenced for TCR beta chains only, and without alpha or paired-chain data the features that could be detected were limited. A later analysis found that HLA-associated TCR beta chains were more clonally expanded and had lower generation probabilities than equally common non-associated chains. According to a later genetic analysis, donors in an Asian-associated ancestry cluster had fewer N-insertions in productive TCRs than the roughly 670-donor mean. The only immune exposure information available for the cohort was CMV serostatus. Correlated functional status among segregating V segments might be attributable to linkage disequilibrium, but an unknown experimental factor could not be ruled out. According to the authors, the approach could potentially be generalized to other disease states and immunological phenotypes. Strong co-occurrence of HLA alleles, especially DR and DQ, made assigning TCR associations to individual alleles difficult. Because HLA typing was unavailable for some donors at each locus, only the typed subset was used in association tests. Specific HLA alleles were associated with some 15,000 TCR beta sequences at a false discovery rate of 0.05 in a later analysis. An association between a missense DCLRE1C variant and V-gene and J-gene trimming of TCR beta chains was found in a later genetic analysis and replicated in an independent cohort. Presence/absence analyses assumed roughly uniform sequencing depth across donors, an assumption that may not hold.

CDR3 length: 16 amino acids, cysteine to phenylalanine. The CDR3 DNA has 48 bases and is translated from base 1. The germline V end is reduced by 2 bases and the J end by 2 bases; junction bases left unmatched: 3. Based on the germline V gene, the CDR1 and CDR2 sequences are KGHSY and FQNENV. Libraries were prepared through the immunoSEQ multiplex PCR assay. The multiplex PCR relied on a mix of 60 forward primers for TCR Vbeta segments and 13 reverse primers for TCR Jbeta segments. The CDR3 region of rearranged TCR beta genes was amplified from genomic DNA by a multiplex PCR assay. Amplified TCR beta libraries were sequenced as 87-base-pair reads on the Illumina HiSeq System. Regarding the original processing steps: A later analysis tallied approximately 87 million unique TCR beta chains across the 666 repertoires, and some 12 million of those chains were shared by two or more donors. A nearest-neighbor algorithm error-corrected the raw reads and collapsed the reads into unique sequences, merging closely related sequences to remove PCR and sequencing errors. To assign V, D and J gene segments, CDR3 sequences were aligned to IMGT reference sequences. Each retained sequence needed at least a six-nucleotide match to both a V gene segment and a J gene segment. A rearrangement counted as productive if the CDR3 had no stop codons and remained in frame with V and J, and every other rearrangement counted as non-productive. Following IMGT convention, CDR3 was defined as the stretch from the second conserved V-encoded cysteine to the conserved J-encoded phenylalanine. The earlier analysis of about 620 of the donors excluded sequences that lacked an unambiguous match to a single V gene segment. An earlier analysis of some 610 of the donors called V segments functional above 56.7% productive rearrangements and segregating when the between-donor standard deviation exceeded 5%. A statistical classification framework was built for diagnosing cytomegalovirus status from the catalog of TCR beta chain sequences. In a later analysis, TCR nucleotide sequences were compared against IMGT/GENE-DB human TR gene sequences so that V and J genes could be assigned. A later analysis assigned CDR3 sequences and most-parsimonious VDJ recombination scenarios with the TCRdist pipeline. In a later analysis, each TCR beta chain was defined by its CDR3 amino acid sequence together with its V-gene family, and reads without a unique V-gene family were excluded. A later analysis removed over 500 highly shared, low-generation-probability nucleotide sequences to deal with suspected cross-contamination and a sequencing artifact. A later analysis calculated a clonal expansion index for each public chain from normalized within-repertoire ranks of inferred template counts. Generation probabilities in a later analysis came from a VDJ recombination model fitted to out-of-frame rearrangements, and those results were checked against IGoR. In a later analysis, hypergeometric tests were used to score TCR-TCR, TCR-HLA and TCR-CMV co-occurrence, with a repertoire-size bias correction applied to TCR pairs. A later analysis estimated false discovery rates by permuting HLA or CMV assignments 20 times. In a later analysis, co-occurring TCRs were grouped using DBSCAN, and TCRdist sequence similarity was added for clustering within HLA-allele-positive subsets. Repertoires with fewer than 30,000 or more than 120,000 public chains, plus five repertoires with anomalous nucleotide sharing, were excluded from co-occurrence clustering. In its TCRdb copy, this immuneACCESS table keeps in-frame sequences only and misses some clones. Where compared with another copy, unresolved V genes explain less than half of these, and the others have no known cause. The D gene and trimming were derived from the DNA, and the V and J assignments and clone size from that table. The sample table contains about 160,000 clones; only one count was recorded for less than 90% of them. 3.5% to 5% of the sample is in the top ten clones.

The sequenced sample was PBMCs. The chain was built from TRBV16 and TRBJ1-3; TRBD1 lines up with 10 middle nucleotides. This TCR derives from a man between 45 and 60 years old in good health and CMV-seropositive. The CDR3 in this case is CASSQPTGGPGNTIYF. The nucleotide sequence is TGTGCCAGCAGCCAACCGACAGGGGGCCCTGGAAACACCATATATTTT.